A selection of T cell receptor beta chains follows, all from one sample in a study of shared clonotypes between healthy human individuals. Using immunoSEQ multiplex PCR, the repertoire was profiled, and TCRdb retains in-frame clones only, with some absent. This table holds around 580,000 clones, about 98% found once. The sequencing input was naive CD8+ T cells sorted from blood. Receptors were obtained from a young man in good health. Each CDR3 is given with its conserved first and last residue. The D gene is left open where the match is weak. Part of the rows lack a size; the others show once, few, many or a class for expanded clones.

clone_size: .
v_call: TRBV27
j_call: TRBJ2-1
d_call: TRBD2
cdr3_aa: CASSDPGTSGSDEQFF
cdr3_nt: TGTGCCAGCAGCGACCCCGGGACTAGCGGGAGTGATGAGCAGTTCTTC

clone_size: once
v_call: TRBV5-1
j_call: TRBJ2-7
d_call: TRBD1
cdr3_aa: CASNTGQGLYEQYF
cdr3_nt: TGCGCCAGCAACACGGGACAGGGACTCTACGAGCAGTACTTC

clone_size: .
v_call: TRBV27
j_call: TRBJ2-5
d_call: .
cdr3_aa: CASSNQGVGLQETQYF
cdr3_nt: TGTGCCAGCAGCAACCAAGGGGTGGGTCTCCAAGAGACCCAGTACTTC

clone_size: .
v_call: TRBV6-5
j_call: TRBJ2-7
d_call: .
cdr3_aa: CASRLGPDEQYF
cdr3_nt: TGTGCCAGCAGACTGGGTCCCGACGAGCAGTACTTC

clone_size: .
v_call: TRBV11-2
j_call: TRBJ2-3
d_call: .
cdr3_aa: CASSSLERRSTDTQYF
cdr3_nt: TGTGCCAGCAGCTCCCTCGAGCGGAGAAGCACAGATACGCAGTATTTT

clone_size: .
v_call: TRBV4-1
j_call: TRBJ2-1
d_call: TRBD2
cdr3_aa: CASSQELAGAYNEQFF
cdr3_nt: TGCGCCAGCAGCCAAGAACTAGCGGGAGCGTACAATGAGCAGTTCTTC

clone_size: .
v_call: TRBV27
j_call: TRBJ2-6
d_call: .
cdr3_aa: CASSSWEHSGANVLTF
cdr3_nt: TGTGCCAGCAGTTCGTGGGAACACTCTGGGGCCAACGTCCTGACTTTC

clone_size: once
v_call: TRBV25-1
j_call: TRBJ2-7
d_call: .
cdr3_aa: CASSAGFPYEQYF
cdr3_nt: TGTGCCAGCTCCGCAGGGTTCCCCTACGAGCAGTACTTC

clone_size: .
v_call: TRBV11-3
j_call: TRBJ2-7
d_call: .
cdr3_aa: CASRTRDRTYEQYF
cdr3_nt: TGTGCCAGCAGGACCCGGGACCGAACCTACGAGCAGTACTTC

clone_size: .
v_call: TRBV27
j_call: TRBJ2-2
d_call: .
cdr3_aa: CASSFEGAGTGELFF
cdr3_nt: TGTGCCAGCAGTTTCGAGGGAGCGGGCACCGGGGAGCTGTTTTTT

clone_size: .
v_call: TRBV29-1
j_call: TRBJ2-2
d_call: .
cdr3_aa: CSVEDRGAPNTGELFF
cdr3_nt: TGCAGCGTTGAAGATCGGGGGGCTCCGAACACCGGGGAGCTGTTTTTT

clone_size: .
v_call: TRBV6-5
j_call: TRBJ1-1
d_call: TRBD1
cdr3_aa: CASSPTGGAAFF
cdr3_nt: TGTGCCAGCAGCCCGACAGGGGGCGCCGCTTTCTTT

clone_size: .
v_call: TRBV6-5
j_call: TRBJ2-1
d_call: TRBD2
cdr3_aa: CASSYRTSGYNEQFF
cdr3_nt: TGTGCCAGCAGTTACCGGACTAGCGGATACAATGAGCAGTTCTTC

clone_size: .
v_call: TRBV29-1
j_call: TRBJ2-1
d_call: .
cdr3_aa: CSVEGTINEQFF
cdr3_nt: TGCAGCGTTGAAGGGACTATCAATGAGCAGTTCTTC

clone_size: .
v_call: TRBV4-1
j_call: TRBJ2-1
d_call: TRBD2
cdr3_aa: CASSQDPASGMNNEQFF
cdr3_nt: TGCGCCAGCAGCCAAGACCCGGCTAGCGGGATGAACAATGAGCAGTTCTTC

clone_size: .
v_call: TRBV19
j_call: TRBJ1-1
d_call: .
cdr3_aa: CASSIWSLNTEAFF
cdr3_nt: TGTGCCAGTAGTATTTGGTCACTGAACACTGAAGCTTTCTTT

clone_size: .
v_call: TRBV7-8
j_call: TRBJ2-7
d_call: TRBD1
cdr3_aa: CASSLTWTGSSEQYF
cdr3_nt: TGTGCCAGCAGCTTAACCTGGACAGGGTCAAGCGAGCAGTACTTC

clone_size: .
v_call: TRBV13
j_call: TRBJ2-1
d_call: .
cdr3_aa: CASREVGHNEQFF
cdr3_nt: TGTGCCAGCAGAGAAGTCGGTCACAATGAGCAGTTCTTC

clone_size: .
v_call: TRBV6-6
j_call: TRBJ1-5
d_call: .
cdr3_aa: CASTVGSNQPQHF
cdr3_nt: TGTGCCAGCACGGTTGGGTCGAATCAGCCCCAGCATTTT

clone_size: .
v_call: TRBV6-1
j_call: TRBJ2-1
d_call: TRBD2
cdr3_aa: CASRGLLAEQFF
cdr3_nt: TGTGCCAGCAGAGGGTTACTAGCGGAGCAGTTCTTC

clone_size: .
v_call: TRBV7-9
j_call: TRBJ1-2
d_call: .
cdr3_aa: CASSPLAGLANYGYTF
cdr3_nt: TGTGCCAGCAGCCCCCTGGCGGGTTTAGCTAACTATGGCTACACCTTC

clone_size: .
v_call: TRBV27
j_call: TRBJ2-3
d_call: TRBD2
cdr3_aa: CASSSLAGDTDTQYF
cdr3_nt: TGTGCCAGCAGCTCGCTAGCGGGAGACACAGATACGCAGTATTTT

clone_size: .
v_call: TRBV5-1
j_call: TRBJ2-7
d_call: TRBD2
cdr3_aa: CASSTGTSGFYEQYF
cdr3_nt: TGCGCCAGCAGCACCGGGACTAGCGGATTCTACGAGCAGTACTTC

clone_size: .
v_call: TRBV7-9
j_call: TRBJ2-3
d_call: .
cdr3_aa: CASSTTAADRTDTQYF
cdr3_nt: TGTGCCAGCAGCACCACAGCAGCAGACCGCACAGATACGCAGTATTTT

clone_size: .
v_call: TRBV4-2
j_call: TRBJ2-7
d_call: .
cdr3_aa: CASSQDNYEQYF
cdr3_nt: TGTGCCAGCAGCCAAGATAACTACGAGCAGTACTTC

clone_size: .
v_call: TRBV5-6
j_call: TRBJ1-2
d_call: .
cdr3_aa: CASSGINYGYTF
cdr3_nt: TGTGCCAGCAGCGGGATTAACTATGGCTACACCTTC

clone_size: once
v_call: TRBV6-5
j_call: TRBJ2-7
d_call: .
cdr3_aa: CASSYSNEQYF
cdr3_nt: TGTGCCAGCAGTTACTCGAACGAGCAGTACTTC

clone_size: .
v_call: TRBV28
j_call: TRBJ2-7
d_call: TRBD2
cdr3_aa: CASSFLGTSSNYEQYF
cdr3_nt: TGTGCCAGCAGTTTCCTTGGGACTAGCAGTAACTACGAGCAGTACTTC

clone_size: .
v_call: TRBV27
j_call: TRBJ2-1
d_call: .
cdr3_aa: CASSATGVSWHEQFF
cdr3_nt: TGTGCCAGCTCAGCTACGGGAGTATCTTGGCATGAGCAGTTCTTC

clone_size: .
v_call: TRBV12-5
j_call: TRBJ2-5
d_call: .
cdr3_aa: CASGRRQDQETQYF
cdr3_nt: TGTGCTAGTGGACGGCGACAGGACCAAGAGACCCAGTACTTC

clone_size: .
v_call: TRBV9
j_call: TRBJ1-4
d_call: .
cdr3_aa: CASAQGGDEKLFF
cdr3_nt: TGTGCCAGCGCCCAGGGTGGGGATGAAAAACTGTTTTTT

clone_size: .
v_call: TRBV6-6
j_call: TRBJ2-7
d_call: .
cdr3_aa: CASSYPGYEQYF
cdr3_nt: TGTGCCAGCAGTTACCCGGGCTACGAGCAGTACTTC

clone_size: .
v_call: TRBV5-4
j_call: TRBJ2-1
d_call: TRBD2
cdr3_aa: CASSLAGGGNEQFF
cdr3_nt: TGTGCCAGCAGCTTAGCGGGAGGTGGGAATGAGCAGTTCTTC

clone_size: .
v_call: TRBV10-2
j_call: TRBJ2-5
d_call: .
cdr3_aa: CASSEGRQAPQETQYF
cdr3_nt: TGCGCCAGCAGTGAGGGGCGACAGGCCCCACAAGAGACCCAGTACTTC

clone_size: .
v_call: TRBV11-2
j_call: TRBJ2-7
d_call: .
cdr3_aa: CASSWGAYYEQYF
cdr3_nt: TGTGCCAGCAGCTGGGGGGCGTACTACGAGCAGTACTTC

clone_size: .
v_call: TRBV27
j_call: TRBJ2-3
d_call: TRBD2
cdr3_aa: CASSLSAGLDLQDTQYF
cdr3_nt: TGTGCCAGCAGTTTATCGGCGGGACTAGATCTTCAAGATACGCAGTATTTT

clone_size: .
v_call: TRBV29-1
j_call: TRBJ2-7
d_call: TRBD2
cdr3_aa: CSVAGVAGVYEQYF
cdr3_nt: TGCAGCGTTGCTGGGGTAGCGGGAGTATACGAGCAGTACTTC

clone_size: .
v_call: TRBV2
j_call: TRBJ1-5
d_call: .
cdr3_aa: CASTTFSNQPQHF
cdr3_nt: TGTGCCAGCACAACCTTTAGCAATCAGCCCCAGCATTTT

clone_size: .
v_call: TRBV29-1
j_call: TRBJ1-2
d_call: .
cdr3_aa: CSVGQGYGYTF
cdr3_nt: TGCAGCGTTGGGCAGGGCTATGGCTACACCTTC

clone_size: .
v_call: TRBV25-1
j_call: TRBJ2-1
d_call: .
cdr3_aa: CASSDWQGPYNEQFF
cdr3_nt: TGTGCCAGCAGTGACTGGCAGGGACCCTACAATGAGCAGTTCTTC

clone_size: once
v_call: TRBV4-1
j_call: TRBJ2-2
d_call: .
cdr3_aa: CASSQEVDTGELFF
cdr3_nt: TGCGCCAGCAGCCAAGAGGTGGATACCGGGGAGCTGTTTTTT

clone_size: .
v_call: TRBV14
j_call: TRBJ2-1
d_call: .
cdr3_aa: CASSQDGFFYNEQFF
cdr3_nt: TGTGCCAGCAGCCAAGATGGATTCTTCTACAATGAGCAGTTCTTC

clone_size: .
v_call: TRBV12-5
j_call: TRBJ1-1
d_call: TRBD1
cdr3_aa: CASGRDRRKAFF
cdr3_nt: TGTGCTAGTGGTAGGGACAGGCGGAAAGCTTTCTTT

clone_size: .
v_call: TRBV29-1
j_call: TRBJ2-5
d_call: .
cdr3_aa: CSPRTEETQYF
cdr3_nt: TGCAGCCCCAGGACAGAGGAGACCCAGTACTTC

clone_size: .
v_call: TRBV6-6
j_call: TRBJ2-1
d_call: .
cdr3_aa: CASSYNNEQFF
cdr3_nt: TGTGCCAGCAGTTATAACAATGAGCAGTTCTTC